This TCR beta chain was documented in a study of blood T cell repertoires in COVID-19. In the study overall: Acute and convalescent COVID-19 specimens originated in the United States, Italy and Spain. T cells, B-cell-depleted T cells, or PBMCs supplied cDNA or gDNA.

Authors' methods: Reference gene primer amplification yielded estimated nucleated cell counts. The assay was immunoSEQ multiplex PCR, and TCRdb's table has in-frame clones only and misses some. V and J calls and clone size are as listed in that table; D and trimming were resolved from the DNA. This sample carries fewer than 120,000 clones, approximately 68% of them seen once, and the ten largest clones take about 7.1%. The CDR3 length is 14 residues. Per the germline V gene, CDR1 is LGHNA and CDR2 is YSLEER. The germline V and J ends were trimmed by 1 base and 7 bases, with 10 bases remaining between them.

The chain employs TRBV4-3 and TRBJ1-4; D uncertain. The receptor's source is a woman aged 55-70 years with acute or convalescent COVID-19. Input material: peripheral blood. CDR3 residues: CASSQGGGGEKLFF. The CDR3 DNA follows: TGCGCCAGCAGCCAAGGAGGAGGCGGTGAAAAACTGTTTTTT.